The next 16 T cell receptor beta chains were all read from a single sample in a study of sequential checkpoint blockade in melanoma. Treatment reported: randomized to nivolumab then ipilimumab (arm A) or the reverse (arm B). Using immunoSEQ multiplex PCR, the repertoire was profiled, and TCRdb retains in-frame clones only, with some absent. The sample has 2,500 or so clones, approximately 15% seen once. Specimen: tumor tissue (inferred from file names), collected from a patient given nivolumab and ipilimumab in sequence. Receptor source: a human donor with melanoma.

The genes are TRBV5-1 and TRBJ2-3, with D possibly being TRBD2 (6 bases). The CDR3 runs 17 residues. Trimming cost V 0 bases and J 0 bases, with 14 bases left between them. Per germline, CDR1 SGHRS and CDR2 YFSETQ. CDR3 bases: TGCGCCAGCAGCTTGGCGAATCTAGCGTCTAGCACAGATACGCAGTATTTT. Translated, it gives CASSLANLASSTDTQYF.

The sample holds a few counts of this clone. This chain uses TRBV6-8 with TRBJ1-1; 12 bases line up with TRBD1. V gave up 6 bases and J gave up 5 bases; unmatched junction bases: 13. This CDR3 has 17 residues. Germline CDR1 and CDR2: MNHGY and SAAAGT. This CDR3 is CASRTNPGQGAGTEAFF. The CDR3 coding sequence is TGTGCCAGCAGAACGAACCCGGGACAGGGGGCTGGGACTGAAGCTTTCTTT.

V gene TRBV5-1 combines with J gene TRBJ2-3, with D perhaps matching TRBD1 (6 bases). Trimming pared 9 bases from V and 0 bases from J, leaving 20 bases between. Germline lookup yields CDR1 SGHRS and CDR2 YFSETQ. This CDR3 is 16 amino acids long. DNA of the CDR3: TGCGCCATCGCGGACAGTTCCCGCTCTAGCACAGATACGCAGTATTTT. Translation: CAIADSSRSSTDTQYF.

The rearrangement links TRBV19 to TRBJ1-6; 8 nucleotides align to TRBD1. The CDR3 length is 17 residues. V was pared by 5 bases and J by 1 base, with 7 bases of the junction left unmatched. Germline V CDR1 and CDR2: LNHDA, SQIVND (reference sequence). The CDR3 here is CASSQGAVGSYNSPLHF. The CDR3 bases are TGTGCCAGTAGTCAGGGGGCCGTCGGGTCCTATAATTCACCCCTCCACTTT.

This clone was recorded a few times. The rearrangement joins TRBV6-8 to TRBJ2-4; TRBD1 might be the D (5 bases). In germline, CDR1 is MNHGY, CDR2 SAAAGT. There are 15 residues in the CDR3. Trimming shortened V by 0 bases and J by 6 bases, and 12 bases separated the two germline ends. This CDR3 is CASSYSQGSGNIQYF. For the CDR3, the DNA is TGTGCCAGCAGTTACTCGCAGGGTTCGGGAAACATTCAGTACTTC.

This clone was detected ten times or more. The chain links TRBV11-3 to TRBJ2-7; TRBD2 matches 9 bases. CDR1 and CDR2 from the germline V gene are SGHNT and YENEEA. The CDR3 totals 16 residues. Trimming took 5 bases from V and 3 from J; bases not matched to a gene: 11. The CDR3 sequence: CASSPLPSTSGYEQYF. The DNA for the CDR3 is TGTGCCAGCAGCCCCCTACCCTCGACTAGCGGCTACGAGCAGTACTTC.

The chain links TRBV15 to TRBJ2-1, with D perhaps TRBD2 (6 bases). The germline CDR1 and CDR2 sequences are LNHNV and YYDKDF (reference sequence). Trimming left V 4 bases short and J 4 bases short, with 14 bases between. CDR3 size: 15 residues. CDR3 region: CATSKAIGTYNEQFF. Here the CDR3 DNA reads TGTGCCACCAGCAAGGCTATAGGGACTTACAATGAGCAGTTCTTC.

The gene calls are TRBV15 and TRBJ1-2, with 9 bases identical to TRBD1. With 0 bases clipped from V and 5 bases from J, the junction kept 4 bases outside the gene matches. This CDR3 is built from 15 residues. Germline values: CDR1 LNHNV, CDR2 YYDKDF (reference sequence). CDR3 in DNA: TGTGCCACCAGCAGAGAAGGGACAGGGTCATATGGCTACACCTTC. It yields the protein CATSREGTGSYGYTF. The complete variable domain, with remaining parts taken from reference TRBV15 and TRBJ1-2, reads DAMVIQNPRYQVTQFGKPVTLSCSQTLNHNVMYWYQQKSSQAPKLLFHYYDKDFNNEADTPDNFQSRRPNTSFCFLDIRSPGLGDTAMYLCATSREGTGSYGYTFGSGTRLTVV.

There are a few counts of this clone. At one end, the junction sequence differs from germline, possibly due to a read error. The rearrangement uses TRBV6-8 and TRBJ2-3; D remains ambiguous. Germline V gives CDR1 MNHGY, CDR2 SAAAGT. The CDR3 is made up of 18 amino acids. The CDR3 bases are TGTGCCAGCAGTGACTCGACTGCTGCAGCCCCATTCACAGATACGCAGTATTTT. Protein product: CASSDSTAAAPFTDTQYF.

In this sample, this clone is medium-sized. The chain has TRBV11-3 and TRBJ1-2; D may be TRBD1 (5 bases). Trimming cost V 2 bases and J 9 bases, with 19 bases left between them. Germline V gene lookup returns CDR1 SGHNT and CDR2 YENEEA. This CDR3 is built from 15 residues. In DNA form, the CDR3 reads TGTGCCAGCAGCTTAACAAACATTGGGGGTATCAGCTACACCTTC. This translates into CASSLTNIGGISYTF.

Relative to its sample, this clone is medium-sized. The chain has TRBV9 and TRBJ1-6; a weak D match, TRBD1 (5 bases). The germline V and J ends were trimmed by 6 bases and 8 bases, with 18 bases remaining between them. The CDR3 contains 15 residues. From germline, CDR1 is SGDLS and CDR2 YYNGEE. The CDR3 reads CASTQTKGLYSPLHF. In DNA form, the CDR3 reads TGTGCCAGCACTCAAACAAAGGGACTTTATTCACCCCTCCACTTT.

CDR3 in DNA: TGCGCCAGCAGCGTTATAGCGGGGGGGCCAGATGAGCAGTTCTTC. Its translation: CASSVIAGGPDEQFF. The rearrangement joins TRBV5-1 to TRBJ2-1; 11 nucleotides align to TRBD2. CDR3 length: 15 residues. Per germline, CDR1 SGHRS and CDR2 YFSETQ. V was clipped by 4 bases and J by 8 bases; unmatched bases: 8.

This clone came up a few times. V usage is TRBV6-8 and J usage is TRBJ2-5; D is ambiguous. The CDR3 is 17 residues long. CDR1 and CDR2 from the germline V gene are MNHGY and SAAAGT. V was trimmed by 4 bases and J by 3 bases, leaving 21 bases between them. CDR3 in amino acids: CASSSYPIETRKETQYF. CDR3 nucleotides: TGTGCCAGCAGTTCCTACCCTATTGAGACGAGAAAAGAGACCCAGTACTTC.

This clone was seen ten or more times. The V and J genes are TRBV11-3 and TRBJ2-3; 7 positions agree with TRBD1. CDR1 is SGHNT and CDR2 is YENEEA in the germline V gene. This CDR3 is 15 amino acids long. V lost 5 bases and J lost 2; bases outside the gene matches: 7. CDR3 bases: TGTGCCAGCAGCCAACGGGACAGAGCCACAGATACGCAGTATTTT. Amino acids: CASSQRDRATDTQYF.

By its share, this clone is medium-sized. The chain has TRBV11-3 and TRBJ2-7, with TRBD2 matching 13 bases. The trim removed 5 bases at V and 4 bases at J, leaving 8 bases unmatched. This CDR3 is 16 amino acids long. The V gene's germline CDR1 is SGHNT and CDR2 YENEEA. As DNA, the CDR3 is TGTGCCAGCAGCCCCGGACTAGCGGGGGAACCTTACGAGCAGTACTTC. Translated, it gives CASSPGLAGEPYEQYF. Full variable domain (missing parts from reference TRBV11-3 and TRBJ2-7): EAGVVQSPRYKIIEKKQPVAFWCNPISGHNTLYWYLQNLGQGPELLIRYENEEAVDDSQLPKDRFSAERLKGVDSTLKIQPAELGDSAVYLCASSPGLAGEPYEQYFGPGTRLTVT.

This clone was observed a handful of times. The rearrangement joins TRBV6-7 to TRBJ1-5; D is possibly TRBD1 (5 bases). TRBV6-7 is designated an ORF whose function remains uncertain. V dropped 4 bases and J dropped 12 bases, with 13 bases sitting between them. This CDR3 has 12 residues. Written as DNA, the CDR3 is TGTGCCAGCAGTTTACTCCGGGACCGCCAGCATTTT. Encoded protein: CASSLLRDRQHF.